These 14 T cell receptor beta chains were all obtained from the same sample, sequenced in a study of blood T cell repertoires in COVID-19. Data came from immunoSEQ multiplex PCR; TCRdb stores just in-frame clones and leaves some out. The table lists 300,000 or so clones, around 87% of them singletons. Input material: peripheral blood. All receptors come from a middle-aged man with active or convalescent COVID-19.

The rearrangement joins TRBV4-3 to TRBJ2-2; maybe TRBD1 (6 bases). This CDR3 is 13 amino acids long. V was shortened by 4 bases and J by 9 bases, with 12 bases between the two germline ends. Germline V gene data show CDR1 as LGHNA and CDR2 as YSLEER. This CDR3 is CASSRQQGWELFF. As DNA, the CDR3 is TGCGCCAGCAGCCGGCAACAGGGTTGGGAGCTGTTTTTT.

This rearrangement joins TRBV9 to TRBJ1-2; D is uncertain. The V and J ends lost 0 bases and 8 bases respectively, with 17 bases between them. Germline values: CDR1 SGDLS, CDR2 YYNGEE. The CDR3 has 15 amino acids. CDR3 sequence: CASSVASQVPGGYTF. In DNA, the CDR3 is TGTGCCAGCAGCGTAGCGTCCCAGGTCCCCGGCGGCTACACCTTC.

The genes are TRBV6-5 and TRBJ1-2; 9 bases map to TRBD1. Germline CDR1 and CDR2: MNHEY and SVGAGI. V shed 5 bases and J 7 bases; nucleotides not matched to a gene: 8. The CDR3 runs 14 residues. CDR3 coding DNA: TGTGCCAGCAGTCACAGGGGGCGAAACCGTGGCTACACCTTC. This gives the protein CASSHRGRNRGYTF.

This chain uses TRBV28 with TRBJ2-7; maybe TRBD1 (7 bases). From germline, CDR1 is MDHEN and CDR2 SYDVKM. There are 15 residues in the CDR3. V was cut by 2 bases and J by 2 bases, with 13 bases left in between. The CDR3 sequence is CASSLAGQQTYEQYF. The DNA of the CDR3 is TGTGCCAGCAGTTTAGCGGGACAGCAGACCTACGAGCAGTACTTC.

The genes are TRBV7-2 and TRBJ2-7; D might be TRBD2 (6 bases). V lost 4 bases and J lost 3, with 19 bases in between. The CDR3 spans 16 residues. Germline CDR1 SGHTA, CDR2 FQGNSA. The CDR3 sequence: CASSSSPRGTLYEQYF. The CDR3 nucleotides are TGTGCCAGCAGCTCCTCCCCTCGGGGGACCCTCTACGAGCAGTACTTC.

V is TRBV4-3 and J is TRBJ2-2, with TRBD1 identical over 11 bases. With 4 bases clipped from V and 4 bases from J, the junction kept 8 bases outside the gene matches. Germline CDR1 and CDR2: LGHNA and YSLEER. There are 17 residues in the CDR3. CDR3 protein: CASSRAGTGGGTGELFF. The CDR3 nucleotides are TGCGCCAGCAGCCGTGCCGGGACAGGGGGAGGCACCGGGGAGCTGTTTTTT.

The table lists this clone with a few counts. This chain joins TRBV5-1 and TRBJ2-2; no definite D call. Germline loops: CDR1 SGHRS, CDR2 YFSETQ. V dropped 4 bases and J dropped 0 bases, with 16 bases sitting between them. The CDR3 loop spans 17 amino acids. CDR3 sequence reads: CASSNRPQTANTGELFF. CDR3 in DNA: TGCGCCAGCAGCAATCGTCCCCAAACAGCGAACACCGGGGAGCTGTTTTTT.

The V call is TRBV21-1, the J call TRBJ1-2. TRBV21-1 has pseudogene status. The CDR3 sequence is 12 residues long. The CDR3 sequence: CASIPRNYGYTF. The CDR3 DNA sequence: TGTGCCAGCATACCCCGGAACTATGGCTACACCTTC.

CDR3 amino acids: CAWSVLAGGGEQFF. The DNA of the CDR3 is TGTGCCTGGAGTGTACTAGCGGGAGGTGGTGAGCAGTTCTTC. The chain carries TRBV30 and TRBJ2-1; 12 nucleotides agree with TRBD2. The germline V gene encodes CDR1 GTSNPN and CDR2 SVGIG (reference sequence). The junction had 3 bases not matched to a gene; V was cut back by 0 bases and J by 9 bases. CDR3 length: 14 residues.

The chain carries TRBV9 and TRBJ2-3; D is perhaps TRBD2 (7 bases). This CDR3 contains 16 residues. Trimming removed 0 bases from V and 2 bases from J, with 13 bases in between. Germline V gene data show CDR1 as SGDLS and CDR2 as YYNGEE. CDR3 sequence (DNA): TGTGCCAGCAGCGTAGATCGGGGGGCGACCACAGATACGCAGTATTTT. Its translation is CASSVDRGATTDTQYF.

This sequence joins TRBV5-4 and TRBJ1-2; maybe TRBD1 (5 bases). V shed 0 bases and J shed 1 base, with 13 bases lying between them. Germline loops: CDR1 SGHNT, CDR2 YYREEE (reference sequence). The CDR3 is 16 residues long. CDR3 region: CASSLVGRVNNYGYTF. The CDR3 DNA follows: TGTGCCAGCAGCTTGGTCGGCAGGGTAAATAACTATGGCTACACCTTC.

The gene calls are TRBV28 and TRBJ1-6; 7 bases agree with TRBD1. Germline V gene data show CDR1 as MDHEN and CDR2 as SYDVKM. This CDR3 has 14 residues. The trim removed 1 base at V and 6 bases at J, leaving 0 bases unmatched. DNA of the CDR3: TGTGCCAGCAGTTTATACAGGGGTAATTCACCCCTCCACTTT. Translating gives CASSLYRGNSPLHF.

The rearrangement joins TRBV5-1 to TRBJ1-1, with TRBD1 as a possible D gene (6 bases). The CDR3 is 15 amino acids. Trimming stripped 0 bases from V and 3 bases from J, with 12 bases between. The germline gives CDR1 SGHRS, CDR2 YFSETQ. Written as DNA, the CDR3 is TGCGCCAGCAGCTTGGTACAGGGAGGGGACACTGAAGCTTTCTTT. It is translated as CASSLVQGGDTEAFF.

The chain uses TRBV7-8 and TRBJ1-1; TRBD1 agrees at 9 bases. J was trimmed by 8 bases and V by 1 base; bases with no gene match: 5. Germline V lookup: CDR1 SGHVS, CDR2 FQNEAQ. The CDR3 runs to 14 residues. The CDR3 protein is CASSLVGTGFEAFF. The DNA of the CDR3 is TGTGCCAGCAGCTTAGTTGGGACAGGGTTCGAAGCTTTCTTT.